This T cell receptor (beta chain) was captured in a study of T cell responses to AZD1222 COVID-19 vaccine. Sequencing was performed with immunoSEQ multiplex PCR; in TCRdb, only in-frame clones are kept and a portion is missing. The sample includes some 80,000 clones, roughly 80% seen only once; the top ten take approximately 30%. This clone was counted between two and nine times. The CDR3 has 18 residues. Germline lookup yields CDR1 SGHAT and CDR2 FQNNGV. Trimming cost V 6 bases and J 0 bases, with 23 bases left between them. The chain combines TRBV11-2 with TRBJ1-2, with D uncertain. The sample in question was peripheral blood, obtained 28 days after the second dose of the MenACWY control vaccine. The receptor was isolated from an adult who received the MenACWY meningococcal vaccine as a control. CDR3 region: CASRKPWRPGLTNYGYTF. The CDR3 region has the DNA TGTGCCAGCAGGAAACCTTGGCGACCCGGACTTACTAACTATGGCTACACCTTC.